A single sample is the source of the 16 T cell receptor beta chains below, sequenced in a study of blood T cell repertoires in COVID-19. Profiled with immunoSEQ multiplex PCR; TCRdb holds only in-frame clones, not every one. The repertoire holds 140,000 to 150,000 clones, 75% to 85% seen once, with under 15% in the top ten. The sequenced sample consisted of peripheral blood. All receptors come from a man in his 60s with active or convalescent COVID-19.

The genes are TRBV28 and TRBJ2-5; the D gene is possibly TRBD2 (5 bases). With 5 bases removed from V and 3 bases from J, the gap between germline ends came to 13 bases. This CDR3 contains 14 residues. Germline V lookup: CDR1 MDHEN, CDR2 SYDVKM. This CDR3 reads CASSPIEGEETQYF. As DNA, the CDR3 is TGTGCCAGCAGTCCCATAGAGGGTGAAGAGACCCAGTACTTC.

This clone was recorded only once. V usage is TRBV27 and J usage is TRBJ2-7; 9 nucleotides line up with TRBD2. This CDR3 has 15 residues. Trimming removed 4 bases from V and 4 bases from J; junction bases left unmatched: 8. CDR1 is MNHEY and CDR2 is SMNVEV in the germline V gene (reference sequence). The CDR3 DNA is TGTGCCAGCAGTTCGACCGGGACTAGCAATTACGAGCAGTACTTC. Translating gives CASSSTGTSNYEQYF.

J is TRBJ2-7 and V is TRBV11-3; 10 bases match TRBD1. In germline, CDR1 is SGHNT, CDR2 YENEEA. The J segment lost 4 bases and the V segment lost 1 base, leaving 4 bases of the junction unmatched. The CDR3 runs 15 residues. The CDR3, as DNA: TGTGCCAGCAGCTTAGGGCCGGGACAGGGGTACGAGCAGTACTTC. Translating gives CASSLGPGQGYEQYF.

V usage is TRBV7-9 and J usage is TRBJ2-7, with 8 nucleotides matching TRBD2. The germline CDR1 and CDR2 sequences are SEHNR and FQNEAQ (reference sequence). This CDR3 is built from 14 residues. The V and J ends lost 5 bases and 7 bases, in that order; junction bases with no gene match: 10. In DNA, the CDR3 is TGTGCCAGCAGCAAAGGCGGGAGGATAGGGGAGCAGTACTTC. The encoded protein is CASSKGGRIGEQYF.

This clone was observed once. V gene TRBV6-6 combines with J gene TRBJ1-1; 9 nucleotides agree with TRBD1. J gave up 0 bases and V 6 bases, and 11 bases lay outside the gene matches. The V gene's germline CDR1 is MNHNY and CDR2 SVGAGI (reference sequence). This CDR3 has 17 amino acids. The CDR3 protein is CASSTGQGSSMNTEAFF. CDR3 DNA sequence: TGTGCCAGCAGCACCGGACAGGGGAGCTCCATGAACACTGAAGCTTTCTTT.

The chain joins TRBV19 to TRBJ2-7; tentative D call: TRBD2 (5 bases). V was clipped by 6 bases and J by 3 bases, with 15 bases between them. The V gene's germline CDR1 is LNHDA and CDR2 SQIVND (reference sequence). The CDR3 runs 14 residues. CDR3 loop: CASSPYAGLYEQYF. As DNA, the CDR3 is TGTGCCAGTAGCCCCTATGCAGGACTCTACGAGCAGTACTTC.

The chain carries TRBV28 and TRBJ1-5, with D possibly being TRBD1 (5 bases). Germline loops: CDR1 MDHEN, CDR2 SYDVKM. The CDR3 is made up of 15 amino acids. V lost 2 bases, J lost 7 bases, and 15 bases lay in between. The CDR3 sequence is CASSLTGGGVQPQHF. DNA of the CDR3: TGTGCCAGCAGTTTAACCGGCGGGGGAGTCCAGCCCCAGCATTTT.

V gene TRBV5-1 combines with J gene TRBJ1-2; D might be TRBD1 (5 bases). Trimming took off 4 bases at V and 4 bases at J, with 14 bases between the two ends. This CDR3 region has 14 residues. Germline CDR1 SGHRS, CDR2 YFSETQ. CDR3 sequence reads: CASSTWGESYGYTF. The CDR3 DNA follows: TGCGCCAGCAGCACATGGGGGGAGAGCTATGGCTACACCTTC.

This chain connects TRBV9 to TRBJ1-2, with D perhaps TRBD1 (5 bases). Germline assignment: CDR1 SGDLS and CDR2 YYNGEE. With 0 bases removed from V and 6 bases from J, the gap between germline ends came to 21 bases. The CDR3 runs 17 residues. The CDR3 reads CASSVGAQGGFIDGYTF. The CDR3 DNA is TGTGCCAGCAGCGTAGGGGCCCAGGGAGGTTTTATCGATGGCTACACCTTC.

The V call is TRBV5-1, the J call TRBJ2-7, with 7 bases identical to TRBD2. J lost 3 bases, V lost 3 bases, and 12 bases had no gene match. Germline CDR1 reads SGHRS; CDR2 reads YFSETQ. This CDR3 comprises 16 residues. DNA for the CDR3: TGCGCCAGCAGCTGGGGGGGGACCCTCACGCTCTACGAGCAGTACTTC. This gives the protein CASSWGGTLTLYEQYF.

The J gene is TRBJ2-5, the V gene TRBV11-2, with a weak D call TRBD2 (6 bases). This CDR3 region has 14 residues. Germline CDR1 SGHAT, CDR2 FQNNGV. The V end was cut by 1 base, the J end by 3 bases, with 9 bases between. The CDR3 DNA reads as TGTGCCAGCAGCTTAGTTCGGGGGAAAGAGACCCAGTACTTC. The encoded protein is CASSLVRGKETQYF. Looking up the rest from reference TRBV11-2 and TRBJ2-5 gives the full variable domain: EAGVAQSPRYKIIEKRQSVAFWCNPISGHATLYWYQQILGQGPKLLIQFQNNGVVDDSQLPKDRFSAERLKGVDSTLKIQPAKLEDSAVYLCASSLVRGKETQYFGPGTRLLVL.

The J gene is TRBJ1-2, the V gene TRBV5-1; D not resolved. This CDR3 contains 12 residues. Per the germline V gene, CDR1 is SGHRS and CDR2 is YFSETQ. V lost 0 bases and J 8 bases, leaving 8 bases between the germline ends. The chain's CDR3 is CASSLDLEGYTF. For the CDR3, the DNA is TGCGCCAGCAGCTTGGATTTGGAGGGCTACACCTTC.

The chain couples TRBV5-5 to TRBJ1-1, with a tentative D call TRBD1 (6 bases). Trimming shortened V by 4 bases and J by 3 bases, and 19 bases separated the two germline ends. Germline lookup yields CDR1 SGHKS and CDR2 YYEKEE (reference sequence). The CDR3 has 16 amino acids. CDR3 protein: CASSLQPGGRDTEAFF. CDR3 in DNA: TGTGCCAGCAGCCTCCAACCGGGGGGCCGGGACACTGAAGCTTTCTTT.

Only a few counts were recorded for this clone. The rearrangement links TRBV4-3 to TRBJ2-1; 10 positions match TRBD2. V lost 4 bases, J lost 2 bases, and 5 bases stayed unmatched. The CDR3 runs to 16 residues. CDR1 and CDR2 (germline): LGHNA, YSLEER. CDR3 nucleotide sequence: TGCGCCAGCAGCCGCCTCACTAGCGGGGCCTACAATGAGCAGTTCTTC. Encoded protein: CASSRLTSGAYNEQFF.

This rearrangement joins TRBV10-3 to TRBJ2-3; 8 bases match TRBD1. CDR3 length equals 15 residues. V shed 2 bases, J shed 8 bases, and the junction held 9 bases outside the gene matches. The germline gives CDR1 ENHRY, CDR2 SYGVKD. DNA of the CDR3: TGTGCCATCAGTGAGGGTGGACAGGGATTAGGTACGCAGTATTTT. Its translation is CAISEGGQGLGTQYF.

Details on this clone: This same CDR3 is encoded by further DNA sequences in the sample. The chain employs TRBV29-1 and TRBJ2-3, with D tentatively TRBD1 (5 bases). The CDR3 runs 12 residues. The ends were cut back, 3 bases at V and 1 base at J, with 5 bases in the middle. Germline V gene lookup returns CDR1 SQVTM and CDR2 ANQGSEA. CDR3 DNA: TGCAGCGTTGAGACAGGCACAGATACGCAGTATTTT. It yields the protein CSVETGTDTQYF.